Each of the 3 T cell receptor beta chains below was sequenced from the same sample in a study of blood T cell repertoires in COVID-19. Profiled with immunoSEQ multiplex PCR; TCRdb holds only in-frame clones, not every one. The repertoire holds about 490,000 clones, with approximately 83% as singletons. Sequencing input: peripheral blood. Source of these receptors: a human donor in a cohort sampled during active COVID-19.

V gene TRBV30 combines with J gene TRBJ1-2; D is uncertain. This CDR3 spans 13 amino acids. Trimming removed 0 bases at V and 8 bases at J, with 13 bases between. Germline V gene sequence: CDR1 GTSNPN, CDR2 SVGIG (reference sequence). Here the CDR3 DNA reads TGTGCCTGGAGTGTAAACCAGGCTGGGGGCTACACCTTC. The encoded protein is CAWSVNQAGGYTF.

The V call is TRBV30, the J call TRBJ1-2; D unresolved. V lost 2 bases to trimming and J lost 3 bases, with 10 bases between them. Per germline, CDR1 GTSNPN and CDR2 SVGIG (reference sequence). CDR3 length: 13 amino acids. The CDR3 DNA is TGTGCCTGGAGTACCGGGGTAGACTATGGCTACACCTTC. It translates to CAWSTGVDYGYTF.

The rearrangement uses TRBV5-4 and TRBJ2-7; 9 bases agree with TRBD1. The V and J ends lost 4 bases and 6 bases, in that order; junction bases with no gene match: 5. The CDR3 sequence is 13 residues long. The germline CDR1 and CDR2 sequences are SGHNT and YYREEE (reference sequence). The CDR3 spells CASSGGQGTEQYF. The CDR3 DNA follows: TGTGCCAGCAGCGGGGGACAGGGTACCGAGCAGTACTTC.